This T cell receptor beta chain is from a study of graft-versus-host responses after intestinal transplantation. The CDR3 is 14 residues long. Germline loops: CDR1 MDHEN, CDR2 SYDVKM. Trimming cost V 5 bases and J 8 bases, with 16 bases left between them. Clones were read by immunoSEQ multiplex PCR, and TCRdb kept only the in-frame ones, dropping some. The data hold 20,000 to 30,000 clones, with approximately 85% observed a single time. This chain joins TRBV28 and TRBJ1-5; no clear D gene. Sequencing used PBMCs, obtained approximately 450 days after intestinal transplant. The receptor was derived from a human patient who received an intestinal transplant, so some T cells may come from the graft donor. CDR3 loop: CASSIPAVWEPQHF. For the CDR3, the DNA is TGTGCCAGCAGTATACCCGCCGTCTGGGAGCCCCAGCATTTT. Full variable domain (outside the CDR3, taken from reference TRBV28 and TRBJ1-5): DVKVTQSSRYLVKRTGEKVFLECVQDMDHENMFWYRQDPGLGLRLIYFSYDVKMKEKGDIPEGYSVSREKKERFSLILESASTNQTSMYLCASSIPAVWEPQHFGDGTRLSIL.